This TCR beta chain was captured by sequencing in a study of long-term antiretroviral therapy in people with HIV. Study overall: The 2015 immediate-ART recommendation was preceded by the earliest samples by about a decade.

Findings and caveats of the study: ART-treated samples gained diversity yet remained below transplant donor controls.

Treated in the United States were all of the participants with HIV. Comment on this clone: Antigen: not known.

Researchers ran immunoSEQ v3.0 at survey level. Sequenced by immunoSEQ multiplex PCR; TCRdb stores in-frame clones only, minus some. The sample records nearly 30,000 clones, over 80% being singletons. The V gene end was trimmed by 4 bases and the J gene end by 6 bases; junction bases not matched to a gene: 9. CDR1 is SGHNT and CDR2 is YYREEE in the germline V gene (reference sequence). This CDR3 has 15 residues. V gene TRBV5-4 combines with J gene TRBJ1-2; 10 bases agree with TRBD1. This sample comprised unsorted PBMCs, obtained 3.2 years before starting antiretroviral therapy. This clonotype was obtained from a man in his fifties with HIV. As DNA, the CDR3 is TGTGCCAGCAGCGTAAAGACAGGGGGCGAACATGGCTACACCTTC. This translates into CASSVKTGGEHGYTF.